Listed below are T cell receptor beta chains from one sample, sequenced in a study of T cell therapy after organ transplantation. The antigens these receptors bind are not known. Method: immunoSEQ multiplex PCR; TCRdb's copy keeps in-frame clones and lacks some. This table holds 45,000 to 50,000 clones, approximately 94% found once. The sequenced sample was CD8+ T cells from blood, obtained before autologous CMV-specific T cell therapy. The receptors here all came from a human patient who had received a solid organ transplant and had CMV disease. CDR3s include the opening cysteine and the closing phenylalanine or tryptophan. Fields, in order: J gene, clone size, V gene, D gene, CDR3 DNA, CDR3 protein. A D gene is named only where the DNA matches it firmly. Expanded clones get a size class; other rows say once, few or many, or leave the size out.

J gene: TRBJ1-1
clone size: .
V gene: TRBV6-5
D gene: .
CDR3 DNA: TGTGCCAGCAGTTACGCGCCGGAGAACACTGAAGCTTTCTTT
CDR3 protein: CASSYAPENTEAFF

J gene: TRBJ2-7
clone size: .
V gene: TRBV27
D gene: TRBD2
CDR3 DNA: TGTGCCAGCAGCCCTTCCGGGACTAGTTCCTACGAGCAGTACTTC
CDR3 protein: CASSPSGTSSYEQYF

J gene: TRBJ2-5
clone size: .
V gene: TRBV19
D gene: .
CDR3 DNA: TGTGCCAGTAGTATAGATGTATGGGACCGCAAAGAGACCCAGTACTTC
CDR3 protein: CASSIDVWDRKETQYF

J gene: TRBJ1-2
clone size: .
V gene: TRBV4-1
D gene: TRBD1
CDR3 DNA: TGCGCCAGCAGCCCCCGGACAGGGTTTTATATAGGCTACACCTTC
CDR3 protein: CASSPRTGFYIGYTF

J gene: TRBJ2-7
clone size: once
V gene: TRBV29-1
D gene: .
CDR3 DNA: TGCAGCGTTGTAAAGGGGGGCTTCCTAACCTACGAGCAGTACTTC
CDR3 protein: CSVVKGGFLTYEQYF

J gene: TRBJ2-7
clone size: .
V gene: TRBV7-8
D gene: TRBD1
CDR3 DNA: TGTGCCAGCAGCCTAGGAAGGACAGGAACCTACGAGCAGTACTTC
CDR3 protein: CASSLGRTGTYEQYF

J gene: TRBJ2-5
clone size: .
V gene: TRBV13
D gene: TRBD1
CDR3 DNA: TGTGCCAGCAGCTCCCCGGACAGGGGGCGACGGGAGACCCAGTACTTC
CDR3 protein: CASSSPDRGRRETQYF

J gene: TRBJ1-6
clone size: .
V gene: TRBV6-5
D gene: TRBD1
CDR3 DNA: TGTGCCAGCAGTCCGAGGGACAGGATTAATTCACCCCTCCACTTT
CDR3 protein: CASSPRDRINSPLHF

J gene: TRBJ1-2
clone size: .
V gene: TRBV6-5
D gene: TRBD1
CDR3 DNA: TGTGCCAGCAGACAGGGGGCGACCTATGGCTACACCTTC
CDR3 protein: CASRQGATYGYTF

J gene: TRBJ2-7
clone size: .
V gene: TRBV6-5
D gene: .
CDR3 DNA: TGTGCCAGCAGTTCCTCAGGGGACGAGGGATACGAGCAGTACTTC
CDR3 protein: CASSSSGDEGYEQYF

J gene: TRBJ1-4
clone size: .
V gene: TRBV27
D gene: .
CDR3 DNA: TGTGCCAGCAGTTTATATTGGAAAAGGGAAAAACTGTTTTTT
CDR3 protein: CASSLYWKREKLFF

J gene: TRBJ2-1
clone size: .
V gene: TRBV10-3
D gene: TRBD2
CDR3 DNA: TGTGCCATCAGTGTTGGACTAGCGGAATACAATGAGCAGTTCTTC
CDR3 protein: CAISVGLAEYNEQFF

J gene: TRBJ1-1
clone size: .
V gene: TRBV27
D gene: TRBD1
CDR3 DNA: TGTGCCAGCAGTCTGATGGGGACAGCAAACACTGAAGCTTTCTTT
CDR3 protein: CASSLMGTANTEAFF

J gene: TRBJ2-7
clone size: .
V gene: TRBV15
D gene: TRBD1
CDR3 DNA: TGTGCCACCAGCAGAGAGGCAGGGGGCGAGCAGTACTTC
CDR3 protein: CATSREAGGEQYF

J gene: TRBJ1-2
clone size: .
V gene: TRBV25-1
D gene: .
CDR3 DNA: TGTGCCAGCAGTGAATTGGGGACTAGTCGGGATGGCTACACCTTC
CDR3 protein: CASSELGTSRDGYTF

J gene: TRBJ2-3
clone size: .
V gene: TRBV5-1
D gene: .
CDR3 DNA: TGCGCCAGCAGCTTGCCGGGGGAAACTGGAGATACGCAGTATTTT
CDR3 protein: CASSLPGETGDTQYF

J gene: TRBJ1-1
clone size: .
V gene: TRBV19
D gene: .
CDR3 DNA: TGTGCCAGTAGTATAGACAGGAGTCTATCTGAAGCTTTCTTT
CDR3 protein: CASSIDRSLSEAFF

J gene: TRBJ1-1
clone size: .
V gene: TRBV7-9
D gene: TRBD1
CDR3 DNA: TGTGCCAGCAGCCCCCGACAGGGCGGTTTCATGAACACTGAAGCTTTCTTT
CDR3 protein: CASSPRQGGFMNTEAFF

J gene: TRBJ2-7
clone size: .
V gene: TRBV6-1
D gene: .
CDR3 DNA: TGTGCCAGCAGTGGTCCTCCCACGGACTGGTCCTACGAGCAGTACTTC
CDR3 protein: CASSGPPTDWSYEQYF

J gene: TRBJ2-3
clone size: .
V gene: TRBV4-3
D gene: .
CDR3 DNA: TGCGCCAGCAGCCAAGATTCGCGGACTAGCACAGATACGCAGTATTTT
CDR3 protein: CASSQDSRTSTDTQYF

J gene: TRBJ2-3
clone size: .
V gene: TRBV6-4
D gene: .
CDR3 DNA: TGTGCCAGCAGTGACTCGTGGGGGGCCACAGATACGCAGTATTTT
CDR3 protein: CASSDSWGATDTQYF

J gene: TRBJ1-1
clone size: .
V gene: TRBV30
D gene: TRBD1
CDR3 DNA: TGTGCCTGGAGTGTTAGGGACAGGGCACCTGAAGCTTTCTTT
CDR3 protein: CAWSVRDRAPEAFF

J gene: TRBJ2-7
clone size: .
V gene: TRBV9
D gene: TRBD2
CDR3 DNA: TGTGCCAGCAGCGTAACCCCCCCCAGCGGGGAAGGTGGCGAGCAGTACTTC
CDR3 protein: CASSVTPPSGEGGEQYF

J gene: TRBJ1-2
clone size: .
V gene: TRBV9
D gene: .
CDR3 DNA: TGTGCCAGCAGCGTAGAAGGGGTGCTCAACCCTGGATACTATGGCTACACCTTC
CDR3 protein: CASSVEGVLNPGYYGYTF

J gene: TRBJ2-2
clone size: .
V gene: TRBV2
D gene: .
CDR3 DNA: TGTGCCAGCAGGCAGGTCCACACCGGGGAGCTGTTTTTT
CDR3 protein: CASRQVHTGELFF

J gene: TRBJ2-7
clone size: .
V gene: TRBV14
D gene: TRBD1
CDR3 DNA: TGTGCCAGCAGCCACCCGGGACAGGGCCGCTACGAGCAGTACTTC
CDR3 protein: CASSHPGQGRYEQYF

J gene: TRBJ2-7
clone size: once
V gene: TRBV5-6
D gene: .
CDR3 DNA: TGTGCCAGCAGCTTGGTTACACAGGCCTACGAGCAGTACTTC
CDR3 protein: CASSLVTQAYEQYF

J gene: TRBJ1-3
clone size: .
V gene: TRBV2
D gene: TRBD1
CDR3 DNA: TGTGCCAGCAGTGAAGCGTGGGACAGAGGAAACACCATATATTTT
CDR3 protein: CASSEAWDRGNTIYF

J gene: TRBJ1-1
clone size: .
V gene: TRBV19
D gene: .
CDR3 DNA: TGTGCCAGTAAGGTGGCGGTCAACACTGAAGCTTTCTTT
CDR3 protein: CASKVAVNTEAFF

J gene: TRBJ2-1
clone size: .
V gene: TRBV27
D gene: TRBD1
CDR3 DNA: TGTGCCAGCAGCCCTTTGACAGGGGCTGGGAATGAGCAGTTCTTC
CDR3 protein: CASSPLTGAGNEQFF

J gene: TRBJ2-2
clone size: once
V gene: TRBV4-1
D gene: .
CDR3 DNA: TGCGCCAGCAGCGAAGAGGGGCAGCGCACCGGGGAGCTGTTTTTT
CDR3 protein: CASSEEGQRTGELFF

J gene: TRBJ1-1
clone size: .
V gene: TRBV4-1
D gene: TRBD1
CDR3 DNA: TGCGCCAGCAGCCAAAGGACAGGGGTTGAAGCTTTCTTT
CDR3 protein: CASSQRTGVEAFF

J gene: TRBJ2-3
clone size: .
V gene: TRBV5-1
D gene: .
CDR3 DNA: TGCGCCAGCAGCTTGGTACAGCTCACAGATACGCAGTATTTT
CDR3 protein: CASSLVQLTDTQYF

J gene: TRBJ2-7
clone size: .
V gene: TRBV4-1
D gene: .
CDR3 DNA: TGCGCCAGCAGCCAAACGAGCTATCTCTACGAGCAGTACTTC
CDR3 protein: CASSQTSYLYEQYF

J gene: TRBJ2-7
clone size: .
V gene: TRBV9
D gene: TRBD2
CDR3 DNA: TGTGCCAGCAGCCCAAGCGGGGGGGTTTCCTACGAGCAGTACTTC
CDR3 protein: CASSPSGGVSYEQYF

J gene: TRBJ2-7
clone size: once
V gene: TRBV4-1
D gene: TRBD2
CDR3 DNA: TGCGCCAGCAGCCAAGTCGGCGGGAGGGCCTACGAGCAGTACTTC
CDR3 protein: CASSQVGGRAYEQYF

J gene: TRBJ2-1
clone size: .
V gene: TRBV13
D gene: .
CDR3 DNA: TGTGCCAGCAGCTTTCCCGGATCCAAGGAGCAGTTCTTC
CDR3 protein: CASSFPGSKEQFF

J gene: TRBJ1-2
clone size: .
V gene: TRBV2
D gene: .
CDR3 DNA: TGTGCCAGCAGTGATCCCCGGGAGGTAAACTATGGCTACACCTTC
CDR3 protein: CASSDPREVNYGYTF

J gene: TRBJ2-2
clone size: .
V gene: TRBV27
D gene: TRBD1
CDR3 DNA: TGTGCCAGCAGGATAGGGGGCGCGGAGCTGTTTTTT
CDR3 protein: CASRIGGAELFF

J gene: TRBJ2-3
clone size: .
V gene: TRBV9
D gene: .
CDR3 DNA: TGTGCCAGCAGCCTGGAACAGGGACGCACAGATACGCAGTATTTT
CDR3 protein: CASSLEQGRTDTQYF